There are many counts of the clone carrying this T cell receptor (beta chain). Antigen: not known. This CDR3 is built from 13 residues. The germline V gene encodes CDR1 SGHTA and CDR2 FQGTGA. V lost 4 bases and J lost 3, with 9 bases in between. Patients had received no treatment of any kind before thyroid surgery. The data originate from a study of metastatic and nonmetastatic thyroid tumors. The overall study: Samples came from malignant and benign thyroid patients, and repertoires were compared across blood and tumor or nodule tissue.

In the authors' workflow: CDR3 was compared across clinicopathological groups, and the resulting differences were used to build a distant-metastasis classifier for papillary thyroid cancer. MiXCR re-clonotyped the PCR reads for TCRdb. The V and J calls reflect TCRdb's pipeline rather than the authors' work. In the table there are around 40,000 clones, approximately 15% of which are singletons. Broader study findings: It was reportedly found that TCR beta diversity was significantly higher in malignant thyroid tumors than in benign nodules, a difference seen in both blood and tumor samples.

This chain uses TRBV7-3 with TRBJ1-1, with a weak D call TRBD1 (6 bases). This sequence originates from a female donor with papillary thyroid cancer or a benign thyroid nodule (not recorded which). Some clones in this sample may be carry-over from other donors' samples. The material sequenced was blood. The CDR3 DNA follows: TGTGCCAGCAGCTCTCAGGGGTACACTGAAGCTTTCTTT. This translates into CASSSQGYTEAFF.